Below, 19 T cell receptor beta chains from the same sample are listed, as sequenced in a study of blood T cell repertoires in COVID-19. This table comes from immunoSEQ multiplex PCR, and its TCRdb copy is limited to in-frame clones, with some not included. This table has under 200,000 clones, just over 90% appearing once. Sequencing was carried out using peripheral blood. The receptors shown here come from a man between 18 and 29 years old with COVID-19, enrolled during active disease.

This rearrangement joins TRBV24-1 to TRBJ2-3, with TRBD2 matching 13 bases. The CDR3 covers 19 residues. Germline V CDR1 and CDR2: KGHDR, SFDVKD. V was clipped by 1 base and J by 0 bases; unmatched bases: 6. The CDR3 loop is CATSDFRTSGRGSTDTQYF. The CDR3 coding sequence is TGTGCCACCAGTGATTTCCGGACTAGCGGGAGAGGAAGCACAGATACGCAGTATTTT.

The rearrangement joins TRBV2 to TRBJ1-1; D is unresolved. This CDR3 is 13 amino acids long. The V end was cut by 6 bases, the J end by 1 base, with 9 bases between. Germline loops: CDR1 SNHLY, CDR2 FYNNEI. The CDR3 nucleotides are TGTGCCAGCAGAAGGAGTGGGAACACTGAAGCTTTCTTT. The encoded protein is CASRRSGNTEAFF.

The chain couples TRBV27 to TRBJ1-5; a possible D gene is TRBD1 (6 bases). Germline V CDR1 and CDR2: MNHEY, SMNVEV (reference sequence). There are 14 residues in the CDR3. The V and J ends lost 5 bases and 0 bases respectively, with 8 bases between them. The CDR3 DNA is TGTGCCAGCAGTGGGACACCTAGCAATCAGCCCCAGCATTTT. Translated: CASSGTPSNQPQHF.

This chain connects TRBV6-5 to TRBJ2-7; 14 bases agree with TRBD2. CDR1 and CDR2 (germline): MNHEY, SVGAGI. V shed 2 bases and J 6 bases; nucleotides not matched to a gene: 6. The CDR3 loop spans 16 amino acids. CDR3 coding DNA: TGTGCCAGCAGTTACCCGGGACTAGCGGGAGAGGGCGAGCAGTACTTC. Its protein is CASSYPGLAGEGEQYF.

V and J are TRBV4-3 and TRBJ2-3; 10 nucleotides agree with TRBD2. V gave up 0 bases and J gave up 0 bases; unmatched junction bases: 6. The CDR3 consists of 18 residues. Germline CDR1 reads LGHNA; CDR2 reads YSLEER. CDR3 in amino acids: CASSQELAGGLSTDTQYF. Written as DNA, the CDR3 is TGCGCCAGCAGCCAAGAATTAGCGGGAGGCCTAAGCACAGATACGCAGTATTTT.

The CDR3 bases are TGTGCCAGCAGCCTTGGGACAGGGAACACCGGGGAGCTGTTTTTT. This gives the protein CASSLGTGNTGELFF. The rearrangement links TRBV7-3 to TRBJ2-2; TRBD1 matches at 8 bases. This CDR3 is 15 amino acids long. CDR1 and CDR2 from the germline V gene are SGHTA and FQGTGA. The V and J ends lost 5 bases and 1 base, in that order; junction bases with no gene match: 3.

The CDR3 region has the DNA TGTGCCAGCAGCCCATCGACAGGGGACCATGGCTACACCTTC. It specifies CASSPSTGDHGYTF. V gene TRBV7-3 combines with J gene TRBJ1-2; 8 bases match TRBD1. This CDR3 contains 14 residues. CDR1 and CDR2 from the germline V gene are SGHTA and FQGTGA. V dropped 5 bases and J dropped 6; count of bases not matched to a gene: 8.

This chain links TRBV30 with TRBJ2-3; TRBD1 is a possible D gene (6 bases). Germline lookup yields CDR1 GTSNPN and CDR2 SVGIG (reference sequence). The V end was cut by 0 bases, the J end by 3 bases, with 13 bases between. This CDR3 contains 15 residues. CDR3 nucleotide sequence: TGTGCCTGGAGTGTATCAGTCAGGGGAACAGATACGCAGTATTTT. Its protein product is CAWSVSVRGTDTQYF. Looking up the rest from reference TRBV30 and TRBJ2-3 gives the full variable domain: SQTIHQWPATLVQPVGSPLSLECTVEGTSNPNLYWYRQAAGRGLQLLFYSVGIGQISSEVPQNLSASRPQDRQFILSSKKLLLSDSGFYLCAWSVSVRGTDTQYFGPGTRLTVL.

The rearrangement joins TRBV24-1 to TRBJ2-2; 9 nucleotides agree with TRBD2. The V gene end was trimmed by 3 bases and the J gene end by 2 bases; junction bases not matched to a gene: 6. CDR3 length equals 17 residues. Per germline, CDR1 KGHDR and CDR2 SFDVKD. The CDR3 sequence is CATSDLAGKGNTGELFF. As DNA, the CDR3 is TGTGCCACCAGTGATCTAGCGGGAAAGGGTAACACCGGGGAGCTGTTTTTT.

This chain uses TRBV7-2 with TRBJ1-1, with D possibly TRBD1 on 5 matching bases. CDR3 length: 16 amino acids. CDR1 SGHTA and CDR2 FQGNSA come from the germline V gene. V lost 6 bases and J lost 0, with 17 bases in between. For the CDR3, the DNA is TGTGCCAGCAGGACCACGCCAGGGCCAATGAACACTGAAGCTTTCTTT. Residues: CASRTTPGPMNTEAFF.

This clone appeared once. This chain connects TRBV7-2 to TRBJ1-5, with 7 nucleotides matching TRBD1. There are 15 residues in the CDR3. Germline V gene lookup returns CDR1 SGHTA and CDR2 FQGNSA. The ends lost 4 bases at V and 3 bases at J; junction bases unmatched: 6. The DNA for the CDR3 is TGTGCCAGCAGCTCACAGGACAGGCTCAATCAGCCCCAGCATTTT. Protein product: CASSSQDRLNQPQHF. Drawing the rest from reference TRBV7-2 and TRBJ1-5, the complete variable domain is GAGVSQSPSNKVTEKGKDVELRCDPISGHTALYWYRQSLGQGLEFLIYFQGNSAPDKSGLPSDRFSAERTGGSVSTLTIQRTQQEDSAVYLCASSSQDRLNQPQHFGDGTRLSIL.

This rearrangement joins TRBV9 to TRBJ1-1, with no clear D. The length of the CDR3 is 14 residues. Germline-derived CDR1 and CDR2 are SGDLS and YYNGEE. Trimming left V 0 bases short and J 4 bases short, with 10 bases between. The CDR3 spells CASSVAGYGTEAFF. CDR3 coding DNA: TGTGCCAGCAGCGTAGCAGGATACGGCACTGAAGCTTTCTTT.

As DNA, the CDR3 is TGTGCCAGCAGTAAGGGGATCCCCTTCTATGGCTACACCTTC. This translates into CASSKGIPFYGYTF. The rearrangement joins TRBV25-1 to TRBJ1-2, with a possible D match to TRBD1 (5 bases). The V gene's germline CDR1 is MGHDK and CDR2 SYGVNS. Trimming shortened V by 5 bases and J by 4 bases, and 14 bases separated the two germline ends. CDR3 size: 14 residues.

The rearrangement joins TRBV9 to TRBJ2-2, with 11 bases aligning to TRBD2. CDR1 and CDR2 (germline): SGDLS, YYNGEE. V shed 1 base and J 1 base; nucleotides not matched to a gene: 3. CDR3 length equals 17 residues. The CDR3 protein is CASSVKLAGVNTGELFF. The DNA of the CDR3 is TGTGCCAGCAGCGTAAAACTAGCGGGAGTGAACACCGGGGAGCTGTTTTTT.

The chain uses TRBV13 and TRBJ2-2, with D possibly matching TRBD2 (5 bases). The CDR3 totals 15 residues. With 5 bases removed from V and 0 bases from J, the gap between germline ends came to 10 bases. CDR1 is PRHDT and CDR2 is FYEKMQ in the germline V gene (reference sequence). CDR3 residues: CASSLGIANTGELFF. CDR3 DNA sequence: TGTGCCAGCAGCCTCGGGATCGCGAACACCGGGGAGCTGTTTTTT.

The V call is TRBV7-9, the J call TRBJ2-2; possible D gene TRBD2, 6 bases. The CDR3 spans 14 residues. Trimming took 7 bases from V and 1 from J, leaving 10 bases between them. Germline V gene lookup returns CDR1 SEHNR and CDR2 FQNEAQ (reference sequence). CDR3 loop: CASNWRENTGELFF. The CDR3 DNA reads as TGTGCCAGCAACTGGCGGGAGAACACCGGGGAGCTGTTTTTT.

V gene TRBV2 combines with J gene TRBJ1-5; perhaps TRBD1 as D (5 bases). CDR1 is SNHLY, CDR2 FYNNEI, per germline. Trimming took off 4 bases at V and 3 bases at J, with 7 bases between the two ends. The CDR3 loop spans 13 amino acids. CDR3 nucleotide sequence: TGTGCCAGCAGTGCAGGGTTCAATCAGCCCCAGCATTTT. It is translated as CASSAGFNQPQHF.

This chain uses TRBV5-1 with TRBJ1-1; no reliable D call. The CDR3 is 14 residues long. V gave up 4 bases and J gave up 2 bases, with 12 bases separating them. From germline, CDR1 is SGHRS and CDR2 YFSETQ. CDR3 nucleotide sequence: TGCGCCAGCAGCCCCCCACAACAAAACACTGAAGCTTTCTTT. It specifies CASSPPQQNTEAFF.

A single count supports this clone. The V and J genes are TRBV11-2 and TRBJ2-1, with TRBD2 matching over 8 bases. J lost 4 bases, V lost 0 bases, and 8 bases had no gene match. This CDR3 has 17 residues. Germline assignment: CDR1 SGHAT and CDR2 FQNNGV. The CDR3 is CASSLEMGRGAYNEQFF. CDR3 nucleotides: TGTGCCAGCAGCTTAGAGATGGGGCGGGGGGCGTACAATGAGCAGTTCTTC.